This TCR beta chain was recorded in a study of OX40 agonist ivuxolimab in advanced cancers. On the study more broadly: Ivuxolimab, an agonistic anti-OX40 (CD134) antibody, was given to patients.

Germline CDR1 MRHNA, CDR2 SNTAGT. The CDR3 covers 16 residues. Trimming pared 3 bases from V and 8 bases from J, leaving 20 bases between. Produced via immunoSEQ multiplex PCR; TCRdb's table is partial and in-frame only. Among some 25,000 clones listed, roughly 80% were seen once. The chain recombines TRBV6-4 with TRBJ2-1; weak D call: TRBD2 (5 bases). This sequence originates from an adult with an advanced solid tumor such as melanoma, head and neck, liver or kidney cancer. Sequenced here: CD4+ or CD8+ T cells sorted from blood, sampled in a trial of the OX40 agonist ivuxolimab. CDR3 nucleotide sequence: TGTGCCAGCAGTGAGAGGTACCCGAGTTTTAGCGATGAGCAGTTCTTC. As protein: CASSERYPSFSDEQFF.